This T cell receptor (beta chain) emerged from a study of T cell responses to AZD1222 COVID-19 vaccine. Sequencing used immunoSEQ multiplex PCR; TCRdb keeps in-frame clones, though not all of them. The table shows about 130,000 clones, with around nine tenths occurring only once. Trimming left V 5 bases short and J 0 bases short, with 10 bases between. This CDR3 spans 14 amino acids. CDR1 is MNHEY, CDR2 SVGAGI, per germline. Points on this clone: The identical CDR3 is also encoded by other nucleotide sequences in the sample.

This rearrangement joins TRBV6-5 to TRBJ1-1, with a possible D match to TRBD1 (5 bases). The material was peripheral blood, obtained on day 0 of AZD1222 vaccination. This clonotype originated in an adult in good health. This CDR3 reads CASSRGRLNTEAFF. The DNA of the CDR3 is TGTGCCAGCAGTAGGGGCCGACTGAACACTGAAGCTTTCTTT.